The present TCR beta chain was sequenced within a study of blood T cell repertoires in COVID-19. The assay was immunoSEQ multiplex PCR, and TCRdb's table has in-frame clones only and misses some. The data hold 400,000 or so clones, with about 88% observed a single time. From germline, CDR1 is SGHTA and CDR2 FQGNSA. Unmatched junction bases numbered 5, after V lost 2 bases and J lost 8 bases. The CDR3 is 14 residues long. The rearrangement uses TRBV7-2 and TRBJ2-2, with 7 nucleotides matching TRBD2. Sequencing was done on a sample of peripheral blood. The source of this sequence is a human donor in a cohort sampled during active COVID-19. CDR3 residues: CASSLTSARGELFF. The CDR3 DNA reads as TGTGCCAGCAGCTTAACTAGCGCCCGAGGGGAGCTGTTTTTT. Filled out from reference TRBV7-2 and TRBJ2-2, the complete variable domain reads GAGVSQSPSNKVTEKGKDVELRCDPISGHTALYWYRQSLGQGLEFLIYFQGNSAPDKSGLPSDRFSAERTGGSVSTLTIQRTQQEDSAVYLCASSLTSARGELFFGEGSRLTVL.